This passage covers 17 T cell receptor beta chains from one sample sequenced in a study of blood T cell repertoires in COVID-19. TCRdb keeps only in-frame clones here, not all; method: immunoSEQ multiplex PCR. The repertoire holds 150,000 to 180,000 clones, with roughly 84% as singletons. The sample taken for sequencing was peripheral blood. Receptors were obtained from a man aged 55 to 70 with COVID-19, enrolled during active disease.

The chain is built from TRBV19 and TRBJ1-5, with 10 bases matching TRBD1. This CDR3 is 16 amino acids long. Trimming took 3 bases from V and 6 from J; bases not matched to a gene: 8. CDR1 and CDR2 from the germline V gene are LNHDA and SQIVND (reference sequence). CDR3 sequence (DNA): TGTGCCAGTAGTATTAACGGGGGACAGGGGTTTCAGCCCCAGCATTTT. Translated: CASSINGGQGFQPQHF. The whole variable domain, filled in from reference TRBV19 and TRBJ1-5, reads DGGITQSPKYLFRKEGQNVTLSCEQNLNHDAMYWYRQDPGQGLRLIYYSQIVNDFQKGDIAEGYSVSREKKESFPLTVTSAQKNPTAFYLCASSINGGQGFQPQHFGDGTRLSIL.

V is TRBV3-1 (or the pseudogene TRBV3-2) and J is TRBJ1-2; 10 nucleotides align to TRBD1. V was clipped by 0 bases and J by 1 base; unmatched bases: 2. There are 16 residues in the CDR3. Germline values: CDR1 LGHDT, CDR2 YNNKEL (reference sequence). This CDR3 reads CASSQDWDRGNYGYTF. The CDR3, as DNA: TGTGCCAGCAGCCAAGATTGGGACAGGGGTAACTATGGCTACACCTTC.

This chain uses TRBV18 with TRBJ1-2; D is uncertain. CDR1 is KGHSH and CDR2 is LQKENI in the germline V gene. The CDR3 is 14 residues long. V dropped 0 bases and J dropped 4 bases, with 9 bases sitting between them. CDR3 protein: CASSPPEPFYGYTF. CDR3 in DNA: TGTGCCAGCTCACCACCAGAGCCTTTCTATGGCTACACCTTC.

This clone was picked up one time. The chain links TRBV6-6 to TRBJ1-5; D might be TRBD1 (6 bases). Between the trimmed V and J ends, which lost 6 bases and 0 bases, there was a span of 12 bases. Germline CDR1 reads MNHNY; CDR2 reads SVGAGI (reference sequence). The CDR3 extends over 15 amino acids. In nucleotides, the CDR3 is TGTGCCAGCAGCCCTCCCAGGGGTAGCAATCAGCCCCAGCATTTT. Protein product: CASSPPRGSNQPQHF.

This clone has only a few counts. This sequence joins TRBV9 and TRBJ2-5; tentative D call: TRBD1 (5 bases). The V gene's germline CDR1 is SGDLS and CDR2 YYNGEE. Trimming took off 4 bases at V and 5 bases at J, with 18 bases between the two ends. This CDR3 region has 15 residues. The chain's CDR3 is CASSPSLGVGETQYF. The CDR3 coding sequence is TGTGCCAGCAGCCCAAGCCTAGGGGTCGGGGAGACCCAGTACTTC.

This rearrangement joins TRBV3-1 (or the pseudogene TRBV3-2) to TRBJ2-7; D unresolved. V lost 0 bases to trimming and J lost 4 bases, with 7 bases between them. The CDR3 extends over 13 amino acids. In germline, CDR1 is LGHDT, CDR2 YNNKEL (reference sequence). DNA for the CDR3: TGTGCCAGCAGCCAAGACACCGGGTACGAGCAGTACTTC. It specifies CASSQDTGYEQYF.

This clone was observed a single time. The rearrangement uses TRBV7-9 and TRBJ2-3, with D unresolved. V gave up 5 bases and J gave up 0 bases, with 6 bases separating them. The CDR3 sequence is 13 residues long. CDR1 and CDR2 from the germline V gene are SEHNR and FQNEAQ (reference sequence). CDR3 loop: CASSPVSTDTQYF. The CDR3 DNA follows: TGTGCCAGCAGCCCCGTCAGCACAGATACGCAGTATTTT.

The chain joins TRBV5-1 to TRBJ1-2; the D is unclear. The CDR3 has 10 residues. Deletions cut 2 bases from V and 13 bases from J, with 9 bases between. In germline, CDR1 is SGHRS, CDR2 YFSETQ. The CDR3 nucleotides read TGCGCCAGCAGCTTCGGGGTAAGCACCTTC. It is translated as CASSFGVSTF.

The chain employs TRBV18 and TRBJ2-4; 11 bases are shared with TRBD1. CDR3 length equals 14 residues. Germline V CDR1 and CDR2: KGHSH, LQKENI. V was clipped by 3 bases and J by 6 bases; unmatched bases: 1. This CDR3 reads CASSPGTGGNIQYF. The CDR3 coding sequence is TGTGCCAGCTCACCTGGGACAGGGGGAAACATTCAGTACTTC.

A few counts support this clone. The chain uses TRBV19 and TRBJ1-2, with 12 bases matching TRBD1. The CDR3 has 17 residues. V was clipped by 6 bases and J by 7 bases; unmatched bases: 15. Germline assignment: CDR1 LNHDA and CDR2 SQIVND (reference sequence). CDR3 DNA sequence: TGTGCCAGTAGGGAAACCGGGACAGGGGGCGCGTTGAGTGGCTACACCTTC. Its protein is CASRETGTGGALSGYTF.

This chain uses TRBV7-3 with TRBJ1-6, with 10 bases identical to TRBD1. The CDR3 is 15 residues long. Germline V gives CDR1 SGHTA, CDR2 FQGTGA. V gave up 1 base and J gave up 7 bases; unmatched junction bases: 1. CDR3 loop: CASSLMGQGNSPLHF. For the CDR3, the DNA is TGTGCCAGCAGCTTAATGGGACAGGGGAATTCACCCCTCCACTTT. The variable domain in full, with the rest retrieved from reference TRBV7-3 and TRBJ1-6, is GAGVSQTPSNKVTEKGKYVELRCDPISGHTALYWYRQSLGQGPEFLIYFQGTGAADDSGLPNDRFFAVRPEGSVSTLKIQRTERGDSAVYLCASSLMGQGNSPLHFGNGTRLTVT.

The V and J genes are TRBV5-1 and TRBJ2-1, with 8 bases lining up with TRBD2. There are 14 residues in the CDR3. Germline V gene lookup returns CDR1 SGHRS and CDR2 YFSETQ. V lost 5 bases and J lost 6; bases outside the gene matches: 7. The CDR3 DNA is TGCGCCAGCAGAACGGGACTAGATTCCAATGAGCAGTTCTTC. The encoded protein is CASRTGLDSNEQFF.

The chain carries TRBV27 and TRBJ1-5; D ambiguous. CDR1 and CDR2 from the germline V gene are MNHEY and SMNVEV (reference sequence). This CDR3 comprises 14 residues. The V end lost 1 base, the J end lost 9 bases, and 13 bases lay between the germline ends. The CDR3 sequence is CASSLFPQSGPQHF. The CDR3 DNA reads as TGTGCCAGCAGTTTATTTCCGCAATCGGGGCCCCAGCATTTT.

As to this clone: This sample also contains other DNA sequences that code for the same CDR3. The rearrangement joins TRBV7-9 to TRBJ1-1; D is undetermined. The length of the CDR3 is 14 residues. Germline CDR1 SEHNR, CDR2 FQNEAQ (reference sequence). V lost 1 base to trimming and J lost 1 base, with 7 bases between them. Here the CDR3 reads CASSLVIANTEAFF. As DNA, the CDR3 is TGTGCCAGCAGCTTAGTTATAGCGAACACTGAAGCTTTCTTT.

CDR3 in DNA: TGTGCCAGCAGAGCAAATGGACAGGGACTTAATTCACCCCTCCACTTT. This codes for CASRANGQGLNSPLHF. The chain combines TRBV28 with TRBJ1-6; 8 bases map to TRBD1. Germline lookup yields CDR1 MDHEN and CDR2 SYDVKM. The CDR3 sequence is 16 residues long. V lost 6 bases to trimming and J lost 6 bases; unmatched junction nucleotides: 10.

The rearrangement links TRBV4-1 to TRBJ2-6; 7 bases agree with TRBD1. This CDR3 has 18 residues. Looked up from germline, CDR1 is MGHRA and CDR2 is YSYEKL. The V and J ends lost 2 bases and 0 bases, in that order; junction bases with no gene match: 7. For the CDR3, the DNA is TGCGCCAGCAGCCAAACCGGGACAGTAAGCTCTGGGGCCAACGTCCTGACTTTC. Translated: CASSQTGTVSSGANVLTF.

This chain links TRBV10-3 with TRBJ2-7, with D perhaps matching TRBD2 (5 bases). With 3 bases removed from V and 2 bases from J, the gap between germline ends came to 11 bases. The germline V gene has CDR1 ENHRY and CDR2 SYGVKD. CDR3 length: 14 amino acids. CDR3 sequence reads: CAISDERSAYEQYF. CDR3 DNA: TGTGCCATCAGTGACGAGCGGAGCGCCTACGAGCAGTACTTC.